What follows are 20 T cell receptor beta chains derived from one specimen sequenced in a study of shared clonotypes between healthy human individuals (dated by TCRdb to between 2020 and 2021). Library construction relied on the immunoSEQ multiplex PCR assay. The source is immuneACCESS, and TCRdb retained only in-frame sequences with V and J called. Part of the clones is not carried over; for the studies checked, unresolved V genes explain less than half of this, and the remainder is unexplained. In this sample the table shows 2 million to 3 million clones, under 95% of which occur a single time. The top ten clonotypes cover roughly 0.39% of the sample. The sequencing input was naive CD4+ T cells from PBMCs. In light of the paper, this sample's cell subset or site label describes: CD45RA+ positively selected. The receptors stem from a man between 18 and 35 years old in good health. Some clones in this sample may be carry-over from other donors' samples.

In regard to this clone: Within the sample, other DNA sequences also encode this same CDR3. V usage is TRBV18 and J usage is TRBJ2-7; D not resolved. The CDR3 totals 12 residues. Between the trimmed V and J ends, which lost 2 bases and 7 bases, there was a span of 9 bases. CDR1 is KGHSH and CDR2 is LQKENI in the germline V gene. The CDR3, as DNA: TGTGCCAGCTCACCAGGGCTGGGAGAGCAGTACTTC. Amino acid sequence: CASSPGLGEQYF.

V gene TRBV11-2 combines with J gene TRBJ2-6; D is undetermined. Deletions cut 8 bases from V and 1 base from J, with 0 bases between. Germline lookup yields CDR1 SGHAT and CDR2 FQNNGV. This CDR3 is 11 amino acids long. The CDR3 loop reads CASSGANVLTF. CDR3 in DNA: TGTGCCAGCTCTGGGGCCAACGTCCTGACTTTC.

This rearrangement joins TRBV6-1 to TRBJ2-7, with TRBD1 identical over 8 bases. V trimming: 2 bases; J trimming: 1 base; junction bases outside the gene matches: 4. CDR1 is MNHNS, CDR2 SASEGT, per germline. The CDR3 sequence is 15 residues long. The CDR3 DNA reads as TGTGCCAGCAGTGAACAAGGGACAGGATCCTACGAGCAGTACTTC. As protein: CASSEQGTGSYEQYF.

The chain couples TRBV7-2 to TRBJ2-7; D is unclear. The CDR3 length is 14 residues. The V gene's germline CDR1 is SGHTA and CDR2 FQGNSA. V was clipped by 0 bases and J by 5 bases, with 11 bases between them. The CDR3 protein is CASSLAPRWNEQYF. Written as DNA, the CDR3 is TGTGCCAGCAGCTTAGCCCCCCGGTGGAACGAGCAGTACTTC.

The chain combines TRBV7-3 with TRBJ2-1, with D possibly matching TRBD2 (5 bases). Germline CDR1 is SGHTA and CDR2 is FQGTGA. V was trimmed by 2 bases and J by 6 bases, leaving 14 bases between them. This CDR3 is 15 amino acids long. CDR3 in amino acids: CASSLVAGPGNEQFF. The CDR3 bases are TGTGCCAGCAGCTTAGTGGCGGGCCCAGGCAATGAGCAGTTCTTC.

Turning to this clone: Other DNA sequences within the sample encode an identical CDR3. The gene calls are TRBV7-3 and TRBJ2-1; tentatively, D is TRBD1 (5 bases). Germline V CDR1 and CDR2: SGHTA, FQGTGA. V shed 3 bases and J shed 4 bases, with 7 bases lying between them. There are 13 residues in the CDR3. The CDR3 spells CASSFDSYNEQFF. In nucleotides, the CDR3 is TGTGCCAGCAGCTTTGACAGTTACAATGAGCAGTTCTTC.

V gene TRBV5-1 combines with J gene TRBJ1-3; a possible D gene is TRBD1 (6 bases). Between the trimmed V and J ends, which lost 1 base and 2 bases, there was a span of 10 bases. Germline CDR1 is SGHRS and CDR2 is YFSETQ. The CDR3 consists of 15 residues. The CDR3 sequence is CASSLTGATGNTIYF. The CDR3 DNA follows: TGCGCCAGCAGCTTGACGGGGGCAACTGGAAACACCATATATTTT.

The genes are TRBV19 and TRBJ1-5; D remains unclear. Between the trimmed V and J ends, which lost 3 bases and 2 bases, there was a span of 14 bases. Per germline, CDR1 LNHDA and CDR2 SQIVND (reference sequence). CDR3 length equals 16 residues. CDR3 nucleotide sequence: TGTGCCAGTAGTATCTCTTTTGCTACGGGCAATCAGCCCCAGCATTTT. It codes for CASSISFATGNQPQHF.

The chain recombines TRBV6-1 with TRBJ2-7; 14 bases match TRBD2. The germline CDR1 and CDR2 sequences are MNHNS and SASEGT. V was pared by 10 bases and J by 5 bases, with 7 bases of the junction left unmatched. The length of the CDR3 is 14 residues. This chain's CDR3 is CANGPGLAGDEQYF. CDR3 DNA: TGTGCCAACGGCCCGGGACTAGCGGGAGACGAGCAGTACTTC.

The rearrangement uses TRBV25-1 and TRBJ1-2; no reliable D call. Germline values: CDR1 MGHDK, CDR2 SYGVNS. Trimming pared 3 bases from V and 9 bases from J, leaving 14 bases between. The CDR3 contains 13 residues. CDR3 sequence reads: CASSDQLSVRYTF. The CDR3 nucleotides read TGTGCCAGCAGTGATCAACTCTCCGTTCGCTACACCTTC.

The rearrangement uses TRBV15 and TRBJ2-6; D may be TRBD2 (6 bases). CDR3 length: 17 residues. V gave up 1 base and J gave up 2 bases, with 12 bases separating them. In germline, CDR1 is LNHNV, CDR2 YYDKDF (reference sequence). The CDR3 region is CATSRGWAGTGANVLTF. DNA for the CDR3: TGTGCCACCAGCAGAGGATGGGCGGGGACTGGGGCCAACGTCCTGACTTTC.

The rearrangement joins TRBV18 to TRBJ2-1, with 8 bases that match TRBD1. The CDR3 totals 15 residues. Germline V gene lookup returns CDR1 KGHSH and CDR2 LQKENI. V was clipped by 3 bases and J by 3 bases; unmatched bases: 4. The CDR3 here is CASSPEQGDYNEQFF. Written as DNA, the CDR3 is TGTGCCAGCTCACCTGAACAGGGGGACTACAATGAGCAGTTCTTC.

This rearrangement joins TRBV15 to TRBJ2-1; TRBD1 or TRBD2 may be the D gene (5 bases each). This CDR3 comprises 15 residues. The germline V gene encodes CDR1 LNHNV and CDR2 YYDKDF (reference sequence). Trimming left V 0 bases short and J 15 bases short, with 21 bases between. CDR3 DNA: TGTGCCACCAGCAGAGATCAGGCTAGCACGCTCGGGGCGTTCTTC. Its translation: CATSRDQASTLGAFF.

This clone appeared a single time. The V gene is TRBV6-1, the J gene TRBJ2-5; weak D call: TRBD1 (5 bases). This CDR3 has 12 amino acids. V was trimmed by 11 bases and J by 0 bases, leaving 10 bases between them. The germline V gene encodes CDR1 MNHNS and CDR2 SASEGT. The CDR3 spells CASRQNQETQYF. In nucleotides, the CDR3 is TGTGCCTCTCGACAGAACCAAGAGACCCAGTACTTC.

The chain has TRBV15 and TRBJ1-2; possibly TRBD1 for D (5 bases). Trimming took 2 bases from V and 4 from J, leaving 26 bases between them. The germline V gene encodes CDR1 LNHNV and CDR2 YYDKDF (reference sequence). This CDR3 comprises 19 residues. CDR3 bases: TGTGCCACCAGCAGAACCACCGGGACTGGAATAACTAGGGGCTATGGCTACACCTTC. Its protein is CATSRTTGTGITRGYGYTF.

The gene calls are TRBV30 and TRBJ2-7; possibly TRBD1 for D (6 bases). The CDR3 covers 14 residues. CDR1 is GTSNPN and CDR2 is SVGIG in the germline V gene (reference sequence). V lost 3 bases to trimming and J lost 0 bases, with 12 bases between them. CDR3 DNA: TGTGCCTGGAGGGGGTGGGACACCTCCTACGAGCAGTACTTC. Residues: CAWRGWDTSYEQYF.

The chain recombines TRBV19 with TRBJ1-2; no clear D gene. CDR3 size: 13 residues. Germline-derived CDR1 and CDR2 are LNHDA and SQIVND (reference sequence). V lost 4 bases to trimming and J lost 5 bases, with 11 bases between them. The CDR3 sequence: CASSNPQKYGYTF. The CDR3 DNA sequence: TGTGCCAGTAGTAATCCCCAGAAATATGGCTACACCTTC. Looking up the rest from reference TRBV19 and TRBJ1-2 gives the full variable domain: DGGITQSPKYLFRKEGQNVTLSCEQNLNHDAMYWYRQDPGQGLRLIYYSQIVNDFQKGDIAEGYSVSREKKESFPLTVTSAQKNPTAFYLCASSNPQKYGYTFGSGTRLTVV.

CDR3 residues: CASSVRSTSYNEQFF. CDR3 nucleotide sequence: TGTGCCAGCAGCGTAAGGAGTACGTCCTACAATGAGCAGTTCTTC. This sequence joins TRBV9 and TRBJ2-1; D gene ambiguous. Germline CDR1 is SGDLS and CDR2 is YYNGEE. This CDR3 has 15 amino acids. V shed 1 base and J shed 1 base, with 9 bases lying between them.

Written as DNA, the CDR3 is TGTGCCAGCAGTTTGGGACCTGCGTTCCACACAGATACGCAGTATTTT. This gives the protein CASSLGPAFHTDTQYF. V gene TRBV28 combines with J gene TRBJ2-3; D possibly matches TRBD1 or TRBD2 (5 bases each). The CDR3 has 16 amino acids. Trimming removed 3 bases at V and 2 bases at J, with 15 bases between. CDR1 is MDHEN, CDR2 SYDVKM, per germline.

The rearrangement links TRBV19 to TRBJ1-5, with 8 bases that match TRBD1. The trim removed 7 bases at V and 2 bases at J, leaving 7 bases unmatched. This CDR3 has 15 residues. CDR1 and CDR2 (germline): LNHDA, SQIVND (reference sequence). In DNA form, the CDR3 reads TGTGCCAGTATGGCTGTGGGACAGGGCAATCAGCCCCAGCATTTT. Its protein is CASMAVGQGNQPQHF.